A single sample gave rise to the 10 T cell receptor beta chains below, sequenced in a study of early T cells in non-severe SARS-CoV-2 infection. TCRdb called the 5' RACE reads again in MiXCR, with one record for every CDR3 protein. The data show roughly 20,000 distinct CDR3 sequences, with approximately 3.8% seen just once and 4.5% to 6% held by the top ten. Sample: whole blood. The source is an adult who was a healthcare worker with PCR-confirmed SARS-CoV-2 infection or an uninfected control (not recorded which).

V and J are TRBV12-3 or TRBV12-4 and TRBJ2-7; D may be TRBD2 (6 bases). V was trimmed by 8 bases and J by 2 bases, leaving 22 bases between them. The CDR3 spans 16 residues. For the CDR3, the DNA is TGTGCCAGCGGCAAGCTTCCGGGAGATTTTCCCTACGAGCAGTACTTC. Protein product: CASGKLPGDFPYEQYF.

This clonotype occurred many times. The chain recombines TRBV4-3 with TRBJ2-1, with D perhaps given as TRBD1 or TRBD2 (5 bases each). There are 15 residues in the CDR3. Germline V gene lookup returns CDR1 LGHNA and CDR2 YSLEER. V lost 1 base and J lost 10, with 17 bases in between. In DNA form, the CDR3 reads TGCGCCAGCAGCCAAGCCCACCCTCTAGGGGAGGAGCAGTTCTTC. This sequence encodes CASSQAHPLGEEQFF.

This clonotype was counted at least ten times. The genes are TRBV7-9 and TRBJ1-5; tentative D call: TRBD1 (6 bases). Germline CDR1 SEHNR, CDR2 FQNEAQ (reference sequence). This CDR3 comprises 16 residues. Trimming stripped 5 bases from V and 4 bases from J, with 18 bases between. The CDR3: CASSEGPGGANQPQHF. The CDR3, as DNA: TGTGCCAGCAGCGAGGGGCCCGGGGGCGCAAATCAGCCCCAGCATTTT.

Many counts were recorded for this clonotype. The chain joins TRBV6-1 to TRBJ2-5; 12 bases align to TRBD2. In germline, CDR1 is MNHNS, CDR2 SASEGT. CDR3 length: 17 amino acids. The junction had 5 bases not matched to a gene; V was cut back by 2 bases and J by 1 base. CDR3 coding DNA: TGTGCCAGCAGTGAACCCTCTAGCGGGGGGGCCCAAGAGACCCAGTACTTC. It codes for CASSEPSSGGAQETQYF.

This clonotype was observed at least ten times. The rearrangement uses TRBV5-1 and TRBJ2-2; 14 nucleotides agree with TRBD2. The CDR3 consists of 17 residues. From germline, CDR1 is SGHRS and CDR2 YFSETQ. J gave up 0 bases and V 9 bases, and 7 bases lay outside the gene matches. The CDR3 DNA sequence: TGCGCCACGAAACCGGGACTAGCGGGAGCGAACACCGGGGAGCTGTTTTTT. This gives the protein CATKPGLAGANTGELFF.

This clonotype was recorded at least ten times. The genes are TRBV5-4 and TRBJ2-2; tentatively, D is TRBD1 or TRBD2 (5 bases each). The CDR3 has 17 residues. The V end lost 3 bases, the J end lost 4 bases, and 19 bases lay between the germline ends. Germline assignment: CDR1 SGHNT and CDR2 YYREEE (reference sequence). The CDR3 region has the DNA TGTGCCAGCAGCTCCGGGACCCTAGGTTCGATCACCGGGGAGCTGTTTTTT. It translates to CASSSGTLGSITGELFF.

The chain combines TRBV28 with TRBJ1-2; TRBD1 might be the D (5 bases). CDR3 size: 14 residues. Germline CDR1 is MDHEN and CDR2 is SYDVKM. V lost 5 bases and J lost 2, with 12 bases in between. The CDR3 DNA is TGTGCCAGCAGTGCCAGACAGAGGAACTATGGCTACACCTTC. Residues: CASSARQRNYGYTF.

This clonotype is classed as medium-sized. The J gene is TRBJ2-1, the V gene TRBV7-2; 9 positions match TRBD2. J gave up 6 bases and V 3 bases, and 15 bases lay outside the gene matches. The CDR3 length is 18 residues. Per germline, CDR1 SGHTA and CDR2 FQGNSA. The CDR3: CASSFYSGGTSYINEQFF. CDR3 DNA sequence: TGTGCCAGCAGCTTCTATAGCGGGGGTACCTCGTACATCAATGAGCAGTTCTTC.

The chain combines TRBV7-3 with TRBJ2-6; D call uncertain. The germline V gene encodes CDR1 SGHTA and CDR2 FQGTGA. The V end was cut by 2 bases, the J end by 0 bases, with 8 bases between. The CDR3 is 16 amino acids. In DNA form, the CDR3 reads TGTGCCAGCAGCTTAGTACAGCCCTCTGGGGCCAACGTCCTGACTTTC. Translated: CASSLVQPSGANVLTF.

This clonotype has ten or more counts. The CDR3 protein is CASSPNGLDNEQFF. CDR3 bases: TGTGCCAGCAGCCCTAACGGCCTCGACAATGAGCAGTTCTTC. The V call is TRBV7-3, the J call TRBJ2-1, with D hard to call. Germline CDR1 is SGHTA and CDR2 is FQGTGA. The CDR3 is made up of 14 amino acids. With 5 bases removed from V and 5 bases from J, the gap between germline ends came to 13 bases.